This TCR beta chain was identified in a study of cytomegalovirus exposure and HLA in healthy donors. Study in general: The use of the same platform for the 100 to 150 validation repertoires and the 600 to 800 first-cohort repertoires was reported by a later analysis.

About this clone itself: As yet, its antigen is unknown.

TCRdb's copy holds only in-frame clones and misses some; the assay was immunoSEQ multiplex PCR. Of more than 50,000 clones in the sample, 90% to 95% were seen once. General observations from the study: That first-cohort TCR clusters tended to co-occur in the 95 to 150 validation repertoires was found in a later analysis. The study labeled 150 to 200 TCR beta chains cytomegalovirus-associated.

Germline V gene data show CDR1 as SGDLS and CDR2 as YYNGEE. This CDR3 contains 17 residues. V trimming: 4 bases; J trimming: 0 bases; junction bases outside the gene matches: 4. This receptor was identified in a woman aged 30 to 39 in good health and CMV-seronegative. The sequencing sample was made of PBMCs. The chain has TRBV9 and TRBJ2-1; 13 bases align to TRBD2. The CDR3 protein is CASSKGLAGSSYNEQFF. CDR3 in DNA: TGTGCCAGCAGCAAGGGACTAGCGGGAAGCTCCTACAATGAGCAGTTCTTC.